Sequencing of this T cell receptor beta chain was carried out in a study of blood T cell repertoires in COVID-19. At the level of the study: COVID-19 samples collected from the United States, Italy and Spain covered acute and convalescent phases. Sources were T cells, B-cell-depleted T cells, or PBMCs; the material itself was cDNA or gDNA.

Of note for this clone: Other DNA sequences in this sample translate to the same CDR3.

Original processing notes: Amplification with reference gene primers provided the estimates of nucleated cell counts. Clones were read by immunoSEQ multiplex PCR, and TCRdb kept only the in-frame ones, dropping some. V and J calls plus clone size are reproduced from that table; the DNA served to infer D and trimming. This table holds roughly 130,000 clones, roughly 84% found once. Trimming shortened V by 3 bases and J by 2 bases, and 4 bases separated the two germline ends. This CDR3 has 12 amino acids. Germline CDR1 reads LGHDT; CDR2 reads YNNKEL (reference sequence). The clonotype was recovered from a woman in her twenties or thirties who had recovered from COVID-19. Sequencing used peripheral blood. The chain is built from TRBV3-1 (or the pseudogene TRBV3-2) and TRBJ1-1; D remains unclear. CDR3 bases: TGTGCCAGCAGCCACAAAAACACTGAAGCTTTCTTT. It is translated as CASSHKNTEAFF.